This TCR beta chain was found in a study of cytomegalovirus exposure and HLA in healthy donors. Study outcomes and limitations: The tendency of first-cohort TCR clusters to co-occur in the roughly 120 validation repertoires was identified by a subsequent analysis.

The donors were part of the validation cohort, which consisted of over a hundred subjects and was separate from the first cohort of 600 to 850 subjects. TCRdb's table, derived via immunoSEQ multiplex PCR, lists solely in-frame clones and lacks some. The table shows some 140,000 clones, with roughly 90% occurring only once. This CDR3 region has 16 residues. The V segment lost 4 bases and the J segment 9 bases; nucleotides outside the gene matches: 11. In germline, CDR1 is SGHTS, CDR2 YDEGEE. As regards this clone: The antigen remains unidentified.

V and J are TRBV5-8 and TRBJ2-1; TRBD2 matches at 12 bases. Sequenced material: PBMCs. This sequence was found in a young man in good health and CMV-seronegative. The CDR3 DNA reads TGTGCCAGCAGCCCCGCGGGACTAGCGGGCGCTCCTGAGCAGTTCTTC. Protein sequence: CASSPAGLAGAPEQFF.